These 18 T cell receptor beta chains share one sample of origin, sequenced in a study of blood T cell repertoires in COVID-19. Generated by immunoSEQ multiplex PCR, the TCRdb table keeps only in-frame clones and is missing some. The sample has 350,000 to 500,000 clones, 88% seen once. Source material: PBMCs or T cells enriched from blood (not recorded which). The source is a woman younger than 30 who had been exposed to COVID-19.

The chain has TRBV7-8 and TRBJ2-1; a weak D match, TRBD2 (5 bases). In germline, CDR1 is SGHVS, CDR2 FQNEAQ. The V gene lost 4 bases and the J gene lost 0 bases, with 16 bases spanning the gap. CDR3 length: 17 amino acids. CDR3 amino acids: CASSSGLLPSSYNEQFF. The CDR3 bases are TGTGCCAGCAGCTCCGGACTCTTACCAAGCTCCTACAATGAGCAGTTCTTC. The complete variable domain, with remaining parts taken from reference TRBV7-8 and TRBJ2-1, reads GAGVSQSPRYKVAKRGQDVALRCDPISGHVSLFWYQQALGQGPEFLTYFQNEAQLDKSGLPSDRFFAERPEGSVSTLKIQRTQQEDSAVYLCASSSGLLPSSYNEQFFGPGTRLTVL.

The gene calls are TRBV5-1 and TRBJ1-6, with a tentative D call TRBD1 (6 bases). Trimming took off 0 bases at V and 7 bases at J, with 8 bases between the two ends. The CDR3 extends over 14 amino acids. CDR1 is SGHRS and CDR2 is YFSETQ in the germline V gene. In DNA, the CDR3 is TGCGCCAGCAGCTTGGCAGGGGTCAATTCACCCCTCCACTTT. This encodes CASSLAGVNSPLHF.

The chain couples TRBV4-3 to TRBJ1-3; TRBD1 aligns across 10 bases. The CDR3 is made up of 17 amino acids. J gave up 4 bases and V 2 bases, and 8 bases lay outside the gene matches. Germline V lookup: CDR1 LGHNA, CDR2 YSLEER. The CDR3 DNA follows: TGCGCCAGCAGCCAAAACCCGGACAGGGGGACAGGAAACACCATATATTTT. Its protein product is CASSQNPDRGTGNTIYF.

The rearrangement uses TRBV19 and TRBJ1-2, with a tentative D call TRBD1 (6 bases). CDR1 is LNHDA and CDR2 is SQIVND in the germline V gene (reference sequence). V shed 6 bases and J shed 6 bases, with 14 bases lying between them. This CDR3 region has 13 residues. DNA for the CDR3: TGTGCCAGTAGAGGGGCAGGGGCGGATGGCTACACCTTC. It codes for CASRGAGADGYTF.

This clone showed up just a few times. The chain employs TRBV7-9 and TRBJ1-3; D is uncertain. The CDR3 is 15 residues long. Germline V lookup: CDR1 SEHNR, CDR2 FQNEAQ (reference sequence). Trimming cost V 4 bases and J 0 bases, with 10 bases left between them. The CDR3 bases are TGTGCCAGCAGCTCCGACGGCGGCTCTGGAAACACCATATATTTT. Translation: CASSSDGGSGNTIYF.

The J gene is TRBJ2-1, the V gene TRBV11-3, with 14 positions matching TRBD2. Losses at the gene ends were 5 bases for V and 5 bases for J; bases not matched to a gene: 14. From germline, CDR1 is SGHNT and CDR2 YENEEA. The CDR3 sequence is 19 residues long. Here the CDR3 reads CASSVGQGTSGSTHNEQFF. As DNA, the CDR3 is TGTGCCAGCAGCGTCGGACAGGGGACTAGCGGGAGTACCCACAATGAGCAGTTCTTC.

This clone was seen a handful of times. The V and J genes are TRBV12-3 or TRBV12-4 and TRBJ2-7; no reliable D call. Trimming shortened V by 1 base and J by 2 bases, and 6 bases separated the two germline ends. This CDR3 comprises 13 residues. CDR3 amino acids: CASSLGQTYEQYF. The DNA of the CDR3 is TGTGCCAGCAGTTTAGGGCAGACCTACGAGCAGTACTTC.

The CDR3 nucleotides read TGTGCCAGCAGCCCAGGCCGGGGGGACTATGGCTACACCTTC. This translates into CASSPGRGDYGYTF. The chain links TRBV7-2 to TRBJ1-2; weak D call: TRBD1 (5 bases). This CDR3 spans 14 amino acids. Trimming took off 5 bases at V and 3 bases at J, with 13 bases between the two ends. CDR1 and CDR2 (germline): SGHTA, FQGNSA.

This chain links TRBV28 with TRBJ2-3; a weak D match, TRBD1 (6 bases). CDR3 size: 12 residues. V was pared by 8 bases and J by 12 bases, with 18 bases between. Germline V gene sequence: CDR1 MDHEN, CDR2 SYDVKM. CDR3 coding DNA: TGTGCCAGCCAACAGGGAGCCGAAGTCCAGTATTTT. It yields the protein CASQQGAEVQYF. The whole variable domain, remainder taken from reference TRBV28 and TRBJ2-3, is DVKVTQSSRYLVKRTGEKVFLECVQDMDHENMFWYRQDPGLGLRLIYFSYDVKMKEKGDIPEGYSVSREKKERFSLILESASTNQTSMYLCASQQGAEVQYFGPGTRLTVL.

This clone came up once. V and J are TRBV23-1 and TRBJ1-5; weak D call: TRBD1 (6 bases). TRBV23-1 is identified as an open reading frame with a role that is uncertain. V gave up 0 bases and J gave up 4 bases, with 13 bases separating them. The CDR3 totals 16 residues. In nucleotides, the CDR3 is TGCGCCAGCAGTCAATCCCGGTGGGACAAGAATCAGCCCCAGCATTTT. The encoded protein is CASSQSRWDKNQPQHF.

The rearrangement joins TRBV28 to TRBJ1-4; a possible D gene is TRBD1 (6 bases). V shed 5 bases and J shed 13 bases, with 20 bases lying between them. Germline lookup yields CDR1 MDHEN and CDR2 SYDVKM. The CDR3 is 14 residues long. The CDR3 reads CASSRAGEFRVLFF. CDR3 coding DNA: TGTGCCAGCAGTAGAGCAGGGGAGTTTCGAGTACTGTTTTTT.

The genes are TRBV5-4 and TRBJ1-6; maybe TRBD1 (6 bases). CDR3 size: 17 residues. V was shortened by 4 bases and J by 10 bases, with 24 bases between the two germline ends. Germline V gene lookup returns CDR1 SGHNT and CDR2 YYREEE (reference sequence). The CDR3 DNA follows: TGTGCCAGCAGCCAAACCGGACAGCCCGCAACGTCGTCACCCCTCCACTTT. It specifies CASSQTGQPATSSPLHF.

The chain links TRBV23-1 to TRBJ2-7; 7 nucleotides line up with TRBD1. TRBV23-1 counts as an open reading frame of uncertain function. The CDR3 covers 17 residues. V was pared by 0 bases and J by 2 bases, with 10 bases of the junction left unmatched. The DNA of the CDR3 is TGCGCCAGCAGTCAATCAGAACAGGGGTCCATCCCCTACGAGCAGTACTTC. Its protein is CASSQSEQGSIPYEQYF.

In this sample, this clone turned up a few times. This CDR3 reads CASSYSRTSGTGELFF. The CDR3 bases are TGTGCCAGCAGTTACTCCCGGACTAGCGGCACCGGGGAGCTGTTTTTT. The J gene is TRBJ2-2, the V gene TRBV6-6; the match to TRBD2 covers 10 bases. The germline V gene encodes CDR1 MNHNY and CDR2 SVGAGI (reference sequence). This CDR3 is built from 16 residues. With 0 bases clipped from V and 4 bases from J, the junction kept 2 bases outside the gene matches.

The rearrangement joins TRBV7-9 to TRBJ2-3; 10 bases are shared with TRBD2. This CDR3 region has 16 residues. Trimming took 5 bases from V and 2 from J; bases not matched to a gene: 7. CDR1 and CDR2 (germline): SEHNR, FQNEAQ (reference sequence). In nucleotides, the CDR3 is TGTGCCAGCAGCCGTTTCACTAGCGGGACCACAGATACGCAGTATTTT. Protein product: CASSRFTSGTTDTQYF.

The chain is built from TRBV18 and TRBJ2-2; 7 positions match TRBD2. The trim removed 3 bases at V and 5 bases at J, leaving 0 bases unmatched. Germline CDR1 and CDR2: KGHSH and LQKENI. The CDR3 spans 13 residues. The CDR3 reads CASSPGGTGELFF. CDR3 nucleotides: TGTGCCAGCTCACCCGGGGGGACCGGGGAGCTGTTTTTT.

J is TRBJ1-5 and V is TRBV18, with 7 bases fitting TRBD1. Trimming at V came to 0 bases and at J to 3 bases, leaving 5 bases not matched to a gene. This CDR3 has 16 amino acids. Germline CDR1 reads KGHSH; CDR2 reads LQKENI. The CDR3 here is CASSPPPGGTNQPQHF. The CDR3 DNA is TGTGCCAGCTCACCACCGCCAGGGGGTACCAATCAGCCCCAGCATTTT. Full variable domain (outside the CDR3, taken from reference TRBV18 and TRBJ1-5): NAGVMQNPRHLVRRRGQEARLRCSPMKGHSHVYWYRQLPEEGLKFMVYLQKENIIDESGMPKERFSAEFPKEGPSILRIQQVVRGDSAAYFCASSPPPGGTNQPQHFGDGTRLSIL.

This rearrangement joins TRBV19 to TRBJ2-4; 10 positions match TRBD2. After removal of 7 bases from V and 0 bases from J, the junction contained 9 bases not matched to a gene. Germline V gives CDR1 LNHDA, CDR2 SQIVND (reference sequence). The CDR3 contains 17 residues. For the CDR3, the DNA is TGTGCCAGTATCGGGCTAGCGGGGGTCGGAGCCAAAAACATTCAGTACTTC. This sequence encodes CASIGLAGVGAKNIQYF. Supplemented by reference TRBV19 and TRBJ2-4, the full variable domain reads DGGITQSPKYLFRKEGQNVTLSCEQNLNHDAMYWYRQDPGQGLRLIYYSQIVNDFQKGDIAEGYSVSREKKESFPLTVTSAQKNPTAFYLCASIGLAGVGAKNIQYFGAGTRLSVL.